These T cell receptor beta chains were read from a single sample in a study of response to subunit inactivated influenza vaccine. A single record per CDR3 protein comes from TCRdb applying MiXCR to the RT-PCR reads. The sample has a few hundred thousand distinct CDR3 sequences, more than 7% seen once; the top ten hold under 15%. The sequenced sample was PBMCs from blood, obtained about 23 months after vaccination. Every receptor here comes from a man between 45 and 75 years old who received an inactivated influenza vaccine. Each CDR3 is given with its conserved first and last residue. Clone size is shown for a subset of rows, as once, few, many or a class of expanded clone.

V gene	clone size	J gene	CDR3 protein
TRBV29-1	many	TRBJ2-7	CSGRDNLYEQYF
TRBV5-1	many	TRBJ1-1	CASSLDRADTEAFF
TRBV7-8	few	TRBJ2-1	CASSSLRYNEQFF
TRBV6-5	few	TRBJ2-7	CASSYSNPAGYATDEQYF
TRBV5-1	NA	TRBJ2-1	CASSFRGGGLYNEQFF
TRBV20-1	many	TRBJ1-5	CSASEGSNQPQHF
TRBV7-2	few	TRBJ2-5	CASSPTPGTTQLF
TRBV12-3/TRBV12-4	many	TRBJ2-7	CASSLGAGGPTSYEQYF
TRBV20-1	NA	TRBJ2-6	CSARPGVWGRGANVLTF
TRBV15	NA	TRBJ2-1	CATSRVPGQGNNEQFF
TRBV28	many	TRBJ2-4	CASSPALAKNIQYF
TRBV6-1	few	TRBJ2-2	CASRRDSLVGELFF
TRBV28	few	TRBJ2-3	CASSSLITGDTQYF
TRBV5-1	NA	TRBJ2-5	CASSLARRGQETQYF
TRBV9	few	TRBJ1-3	CASSVHASSGNTIYF
TRBV20-1	many	TRBJ2-1	CSARDGGQLSMEQFF
TRBV6-5	NA	TRBJ2-3	CASSYSTDRGTDTQYF
TRBV7-9	many	TRBJ1-4	CASSFGQGVNEKLFF
TRBV28	many	TRBJ2-7	CASSIGTFDEQYF
TRBV20-1	NA	TRBJ2-3	CSARGILAPTDTQYF
TRBV4-3	many	TRBJ2-3	CASSQVGGLDTQYF
TRBV6-5	few	TRBJ2-1	CASSYSILAASYNEQFF
TRBV4-3	many	TRBJ2-2	CASRPRSSPSDTGELFF
TRBV5-5	NA	TRBJ2-7	CASSLAGTPTYEQYF
TRBV10-3	many	TRBJ2-1	CAISHALVTNEQFF
TRBV12-3/TRBV12-4	many	TRBJ2-1	CASSRTGGGQNEQFF
TRBV20-1	many	TRBJ2-1	CSALNNEQFF
TRBV5-1	NA	TRBJ2-3	CASSLYGTATDTQYF
TRBV5-1	many	TRBJ2-5	CASSPIAGPREQTQYF
TRBV7-8	few	TRBJ2-5	CASSLTEGQETQYF
TRBV6-6	many	TRBJ2-5	CASSYSGQTQYF
TRBV12-3/TRBV12-4	many	TRBJ2-5	CASSQGRVQETQYF
TRBV6-5	few	TRBJ2-2	CASSYLGSGSGNTGELFF
TRBV28	NA	TRBJ1-1	CASSLSGSMNTEAFF
TRBV3-1	few	TRBJ2-4	CASSPGLAGDLAKNIQYF
TRBV25-1	few	TRBJ2-1	CASRRHNEQFF
TRBV5-1	many	TRBJ2-2	CASRQEAGRTGELFF
TRBV7-9	NA	TRBJ1-6	CASSLAWTGRHSPLHF
TRBV20-1	NA	TRBJ1-1	CSARADPTEAFF
TRBV7-2	NA	TRBJ2-1	CASSFPGVPHNEQFF
TRBV6-1	NA	TRBJ2-1	CASSRLQGAVLYEQFF
TRBV19	few	TRBJ2-3	CASSPDHFRPEYTDTQYF
TRBV12-3/TRBV12-4	few	TRBJ2-7	CASSLSGKTYEQYF
TRBV5-1	few	TRBJ2-3	CASSFGGRADTQYF
TRBV7-2	few	TRBJ2-3	CASSLVGTGSTDTQYF
TRBV12-3/TRBV12-4	few	TRBJ2-2	CASSLARGANTGELFF
TRBV11-2	few	TRBJ1-1	CASSLRGGSAEAFF
TRBV2	NA	TRBJ2-5	CASSLLAGKETQYF
TRBV24-1	NA	TRBJ2-2	CATSAAGTSGRFIRTGELFF
TRBV5-1	NA	TRBJ2-2	CARELTGRNTGELFF
TRBV18	many	TRBJ1-3	CASSPSILSGNTIYF
TRBV27	few	TRBJ2-3	CASSLLHTTDTQYF
TRBV19	NA	TRBJ1-1	CASTRTKADTEAFF
TRBV5-6	NA	TRBJ2-2	CASSLLRGENTGELFF
TRBV29-1	many	TRBJ2-1	CSVEGSGGLAGASSYNEQFF
TRBV12-3/TRBV12-4	NA	TRBJ2-2	CASSFSSGPRYTGELFF
TRBV7-2	NA	TRBJ2-3	CASSRTGTSSRTDTQYF
TRBV5-5	many	TRBJ2-1	CASSLRDLPPNEQFF